The 12 T cell receptor beta chains listed next were all sequenced from one sample in a study of blood T cell repertoires in COVID-19. Clones were sequenced by immunoSEQ multiplex PCR, and TCRdb holds only the in-frame ones, with some missing. The sample contains about 380,000 clones, roughly 90% of which appear only once. Sequencing input: peripheral blood. The source is a man aged 18 to 29 with active or convalescent COVID-19.

CDR3 in amino acids: CASSSASGRSNEQFF. As DNA, the CDR3 is TGTGCCAGCAGTTCGGCTAGCGGGAGAAGCAATGAGCAGTTCTTC. This chain uses TRBV28 with TRBJ2-1; the match to TRBD2 covers 10 bases. The length of the CDR3 is 15 residues. Germline V lookup: CDR1 MDHEN, CDR2 SYDVKM. Unmatched junction bases numbered 6, after V lost 4 bases and J lost 6 bases. The variable domain in full, completed from reference TRBV28 and TRBJ2-1, reads DVKVTQSSRYLVKRTGEKVFLECVQDMDHENMFWYRQDPGLGLRLIYFSYDVKMKEKGDIPEGYSVSREKKERFSLILESASTNQTSMYLCASSSASGRSNEQFFGPGTRLTVL.

The chain couples TRBV7-9 to TRBJ1-4, with D maybe TRBD1 (5 bases). There are 14 residues in the CDR3. V dropped 1 base and J dropped 8 bases, with 11 bases sitting between them. Germline values: CDR1 SEHNR, CDR2 FQNEAQ (reference sequence). CDR3 DNA: TGTGCCAGCAGCTTAGTACAGGAGGGGGAAAAACTGTTTTTT. It translates to CASSLVQEGEKLFF.

The chain is built from TRBV4-3 and TRBJ2-1; TRBD1 aligns across 10 bases. V lost 3 bases to trimming and J lost 2 bases; unmatched junction nucleotides: 4. The CDR3 totals 16 residues. In germline, CDR1 is LGHNA, CDR2 YSLEER. The CDR3 bases are TGCGCCAGCAGCCAGGTGGGACAGGGGACCTACAATGAGCAGTTCTTC. This sequence encodes CASSQVGQGTYNEQFF.

V usage is TRBV9 and J usage is TRBJ2-7, with 12 bases lining up with TRBD1. Germline V gives CDR1 SGDLS, CDR2 YYNGEE. The CDR3 sequence is 15 residues long. V lost 4 bases to trimming and J lost 6 bases; unmatched junction nucleotides: 8. CDR3 residues: CASSLAGTGGSEQYF. Here the CDR3 DNA reads TGTGCCAGCAGCTTAGCCGGGACAGGGGGCTCCGAGCAGTACTTC. Looking up the rest from reference TRBV9 and TRBJ2-7 gives the full variable domain: DSGVTQTPKHLITATGQRVTLRCSPRSGDLSVYWYQQSLDQGLQFLIQYYNGEERAKGNILERFSAQQFPDLHSELNLSSLELGDSALYFCASSLAGTGGSEQYFGPGTRLTVT.

The chain is built from TRBV5-4 and TRBJ2-6; a weak D match, TRBD2 (5 bases). The V end lost 4 bases, the J end lost 3 bases, and 14 bases lay between the germline ends. The CDR3 has 16 residues. Germline CDR1 SGHNT, CDR2 YYREEE (reference sequence). The CDR3 nucleotides are TGTGCCAGCAGCCTCGTATCGGGGTTTGGGGCCAACGTCCTGACTTTC. It specifies CASSLVSGFGANVLTF.

The CDR3 nucleotides are TGCGCCAGCAGCTTGGCCGCGGTATATGGCTACACCTTC. Its protein is CASSLAAVYGYTF. The chain has TRBV5-1 and TRBJ1-2; no definite D call. Trimming took 0 bases from V and 5 from J, leaving 8 bases between them. This CDR3 contains 13 residues. Germline V gene lookup returns CDR1 SGHRS and CDR2 YFSETQ.

The V gene is TRBV7-8, the J gene TRBJ2-1; D not resolved. From germline, CDR1 is SGHVS and CDR2 FQNEAQ. The CDR3 loop spans 16 amino acids. With 5 bases removed from V and 8 bases from J, the gap between germline ends came to 22 bases. CDR3 loop: CASSRELGVKIDEQFF. CDR3 in DNA: TGTGCCAGCAGCCGAGAGCTAGGAGTGAAGATCGATGAGCAGTTCTTC.

The chain links TRBV19 to TRBJ1-4; no clear D. The CDR3 covers 14 residues. In germline, CDR1 is LNHDA, CDR2 SQIVND (reference sequence). V gave up 4 bases and J gave up 4 bases, with 10 bases separating them. In DNA, the CDR3 is TGTGCCAGTAGTACCCGGAACAGTAATGAAAAACTGTTTTTT. The encoded protein is CASSTRNSNEKLFF.

In this sample, this clone turned up once. The rearrangement links TRBV5-1 to TRBJ1-2, with 10 bases fitting TRBD1. The length of the CDR3 is 13 residues. Germline V gene lookup returns CDR1 SGHRS and CDR2 YFSETQ. With V trimmed by 7 bases and J by 4 bases, 4 bases remained unmatched. The CDR3 protein is CASGTGDPYGYTF. The DNA for the CDR3 is TGCGCCAGCGGGACAGGGGATCCCTATGGCTACACCTTC. Combining the CDR3 with reference TRBV5-1 and TRBJ1-2 gives the whole variable domain KAGVTQTPRYLIKTRGQQVTLSCSPISGHRSVSWYQQTPGQGLQFLFEYFSETQRNKGNFPGRFSGRQFSNSRSEMNVSTLELGDSALYLCASGTGDPYGYTFGSGTRLTVV.

The rearrangement joins TRBV7-9 to TRBJ1-4; no clear D. The CDR3 consists of 13 residues. CDR1 and CDR2 from the germline V gene are SEHNR and FQNEAQ (reference sequence). Trimming pared 5 bases from V and 8 bases from J, leaving 12 bases between. CDR3 in amino acids: CASSRTGSEKLFF. The CDR3 DNA is TGTGCCAGCAGCAGAACGGGGAGCGAAAAACTGTTTTTT.

The V and J genes are TRBV7-3 and TRBJ2-2; 8 bases are a match to TRBD1. J lost 0 bases, V lost 0 bases, and 3 bases had no gene match. Germline CDR1 SGHTA, CDR2 FQGTGA. The CDR3 has 17 residues. CDR3 loop: CASSLTRDRSNTGELFF. The CDR3 DNA follows: TGTGCCAGCAGCTTAACGAGGGACAGGTCGAACACCGGGGAGCTGTTTTTT.

This clone was detected a few times. The chain couples TRBV11-2 to TRBJ1-5; D ambiguous. Germline CDR1 and CDR2: SGHAT and FQNNGV. The CDR3 consists of 19 residues. Trimming cost V 5 bases and J 1 base, with 24 bases left between them. The CDR3 reads CASSQAGLWQRLSNQPQHF. Here the CDR3 DNA reads TGTGCCAGCAGCCAGGCGGGTTTGTGGCAGAGACTGAGCAATCAGCCCCAGCATTTT.